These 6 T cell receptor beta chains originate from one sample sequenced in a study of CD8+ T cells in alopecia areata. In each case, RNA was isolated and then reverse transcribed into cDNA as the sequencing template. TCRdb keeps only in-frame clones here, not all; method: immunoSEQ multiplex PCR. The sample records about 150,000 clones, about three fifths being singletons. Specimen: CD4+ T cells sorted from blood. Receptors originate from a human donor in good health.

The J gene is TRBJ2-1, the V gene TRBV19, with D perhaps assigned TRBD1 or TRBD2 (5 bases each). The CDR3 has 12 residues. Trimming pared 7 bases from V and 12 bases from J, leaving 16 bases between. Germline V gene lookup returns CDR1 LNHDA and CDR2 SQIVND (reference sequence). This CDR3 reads CASMNRGEVQFF. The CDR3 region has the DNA TGTGCCAGTATGAATAGAGGGGAAGTGCAGTTCTTC. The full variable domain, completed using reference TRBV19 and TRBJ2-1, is DGGITQSPKYLFRKEGQNVTLSCEQNLNHDAMYWYRQDPGQGLRLIYYSQIVNDFQKGDIAEGYSVSREKKESFPLTVTSAQKNPTAFYLCASMNRGEVQFFGPGTRLTVL.

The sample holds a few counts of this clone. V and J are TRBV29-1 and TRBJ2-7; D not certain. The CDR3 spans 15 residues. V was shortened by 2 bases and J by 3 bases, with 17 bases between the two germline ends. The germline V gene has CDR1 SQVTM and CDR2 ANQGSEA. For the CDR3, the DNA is TGCAGCGTTGAATCGCCCGGCCTTTGGGGCTACGAGCAGTACTTC. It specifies CSVESPGLWGYEQYF.

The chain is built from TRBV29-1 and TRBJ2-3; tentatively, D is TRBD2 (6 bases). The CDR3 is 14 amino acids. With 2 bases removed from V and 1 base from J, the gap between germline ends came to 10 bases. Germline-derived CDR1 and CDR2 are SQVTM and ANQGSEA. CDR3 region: CSVERGGGTDTQYF. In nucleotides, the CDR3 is TGCAGCGTTGAAAGGGGCGGGGGCACAGATACGCAGTATTTT.

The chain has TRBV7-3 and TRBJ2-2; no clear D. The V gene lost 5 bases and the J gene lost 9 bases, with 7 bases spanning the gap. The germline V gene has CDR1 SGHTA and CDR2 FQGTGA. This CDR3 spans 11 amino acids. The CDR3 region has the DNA TGTGCCAGCAGCCCCCCCCGGGAGCTGTTTTTT. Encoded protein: CASSPPRELFF.

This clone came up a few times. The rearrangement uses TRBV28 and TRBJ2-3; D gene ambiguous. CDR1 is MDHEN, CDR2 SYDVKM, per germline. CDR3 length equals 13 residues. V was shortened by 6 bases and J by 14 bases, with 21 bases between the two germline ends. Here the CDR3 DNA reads TGTGCCAGCAGGCCCTCAACCGGAGTACGGTGGTATTTT. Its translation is CASRPSTGVRWYF.

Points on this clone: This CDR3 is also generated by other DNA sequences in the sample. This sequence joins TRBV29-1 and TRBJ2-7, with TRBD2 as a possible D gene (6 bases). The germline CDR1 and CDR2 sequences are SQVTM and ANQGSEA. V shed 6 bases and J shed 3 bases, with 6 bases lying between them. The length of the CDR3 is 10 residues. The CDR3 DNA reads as TGCAGCGTCGGGGGCTACGAGCAGTACTTC. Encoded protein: CSVGGYEQYF.